This passage covers 17 T cell receptor beta chains from one sample sequenced in a study of blood T cell repertoires in COVID-19. The repertoire was sequenced with immunoSEQ multiplex PCR; TCRdb's copy has only in-frame clones and lacks some. This repertoire shows about 380,000 clones, roughly 90% found once; its top ten account for around 7%. Sequenced material: peripheral blood. The receptor source for this set is a man aged 18-30 years with active or convalescent COVID-19.

The chain employs TRBV9 and TRBJ2-7; a possible D gene is TRBD2 (7 bases). CDR1 is SGDLS, CDR2 YYNGEE, per germline. The V gene lost 0 bases and the J gene lost 4 bases, with 14 bases spanning the gap. The CDR3 spans 15 residues. The CDR3 bases are TGTGCCAGCAGCGTAGAGGGGGGGCCACAATACGAGCAGTACTTC. Protein product: CASSVEGGPQYEQYF.

A single count supports this clone. At one end, the junction sequence differs from germline, possibly due to a read error. This chain joins TRBV5-6 and TRBJ2-6; TRBD1 might be the D (6 bases). Germline CDR1 and CDR2: SGHDT and YYEEEE. The CDR3 length is 15 residues. The CDR3 region is CASSFQGSGANVLTF. For the CDR3, the DNA is TGTGCCAGCAGCTTTCAGGGGTCTGGGGCCAACGTGCTGACTTTC.

This rearrangement joins TRBV6-5 to TRBJ2-7; D may be TRBD1 (5 bases). This CDR3 has 14 amino acids. V was trimmed by 5 bases and J by 4 bases, leaving 15 bases between them. The germline gives CDR1 MNHEY, CDR2 SVGAGI. CDR3: CASSPGFGKYEQYF. DNA of the CDR3: TGTGCCAGCAGTCCAGGGTTCGGAAAATACGAGCAGTACTTC.

The rearrangement links TRBV28 to TRBJ2-1; 15 bases align to TRBD2. CDR1 MDHEN and CDR2 SYDVKM come from the germline V gene. After removal of 4 bases from V and 9 bases from J, the junction contained 7 bases not matched to a gene. CDR3 size: 16 residues. CDR3 loop: CASSSRTSGRAGEQFF. For the CDR3, the DNA is TGTGCCAGCAGTTCGCGGACTAGCGGGAGGGCCGGTGAGCAGTTCTTC.

The chain carries TRBV5-1 and TRBJ2-3, with D possibly being TRBD2 (6 bases). V was cut by 4 bases and J by 1 base, with 13 bases left in between. The CDR3 spans 15 residues. Germline CDR1 SGHRS, CDR2 YFSETQ. The CDR3 DNA reads TGCGCCAGCAGCGGAGGGGCGGTCGGCACAGATACGCAGTATTTT. Protein: CASSGGAVGTDTQYF. Full variable domain (missing parts from reference TRBV5-1 and TRBJ2-3): KAGVTQTPRYLIKTRGQQVTLSCSPISGHRSVSWYQQTPGQGLQFLFEYFSETQRNKGNFPGRFSGRQFSNSRSEMNVSTLELGDSALYLCASSGGAVGTDTQYFGPGTRLTVL.

The chain uses TRBV27 and TRBJ2-7; maybe TRBD1 (5 bases). Germline CDR1 reads MNHEY; CDR2 reads SMNVEV (reference sequence). With 1 base removed from V and 0 bases from J, the gap between germline ends came to 7 bases. This CDR3 contains 14 residues. The CDR3 nucleotides are TGTGCCAGCAGTTTATACGACAGCTCCTACGAGCAGTACTTC. Encoded protein: CASSLYDSSYEQYF.

This chain joins TRBV9 and TRBJ1-1; D is possibly TRBD1 (6 bases). CDR1 is SGDLS and CDR2 is YYNGEE in the germline V gene. The CDR3 is 14 amino acids. V shed 1 base and J shed 0 bases, with 7 bases lying between them. This CDR3 is CASSVQGMNTEAFF. The CDR3 nucleotides read TGTGCCAGCAGCGTACAGGGGATGAACACTGAAGCTTTCTTT. The full variable domain, in which reference TRBV9 and TRBJ1-1 provide the parts outside the CDR3, is DSGVTQTPKHLITATGQRVTLRCSPRSGDLSVYWYQQSLDQGLQFLIQYYNGEERAKGNILERFSAQQFPDLHSELNLSSLELGDSALYFCASSVQGMNTEAFFGQGTRLTVV.

The DNA of the CDR3 is TGTGCCAGTAGTATTAACAGGGGAAGGGATGGCTACACCTTC. Protein sequence: CASSINRGRDGYTF. This sequence joins TRBV19 and TRBJ1-2; 7 bases map to TRBD1. This CDR3 contains 14 residues. Germline V gene sequence: CDR1 LNHDA, CDR2 SQIVND (reference sequence). Trimming at V came to 3 bases and at J to 6 bases, leaving 7 bases not matched to a gene.

V is TRBV29-1 and J is TRBJ2-6; D is undetermined. Germline CDR1 SQVTM, CDR2 ANQGSEA. The CDR3 covers 16 residues. The V end was cut by 0 bases, the J end by 0 bases, with 9 bases between. The CDR3 loop reads CSVEDGGASGANVLTF. CDR3 in DNA: TGCAGCGTTGAAGATGGCGGTGCCTCTGGGGCCAACGTCCTGACTTTC. The variable domain in full, completed from reference TRBV29-1 and TRBJ2-6, reads SAVISQKPSRDICQRGTSLTIQCQVDSQVTMMFWYRQQPGQSLTLIATANQGSEATYESGFVIDKFPISRPNLTFSTLTVSNMSPEDSSIYLCSVEDGGASGANVLTFGAGSRLTVL.

The CDR3 DNA reads as TGTGCCAGCAGCCAAGTGGACGCACAGGGAAACTATGGCTACACCTTC. It codes for CASSQVDAQGNYGYTF. V usage is TRBV4-2 and J usage is TRBJ1-2, with TRBD1 as a possible D gene (6 bases). Deletions cut 1 base from V and 2 bases from J, with 14 bases between. CDR3 size: 16 residues. The germline gives CDR1 LGHNA, CDR2 YNFKEQ.

For this clone: This same CDR3 is encoded by further DNA sequences in the sample. The chain is built from TRBV28 and TRBJ1-5, with 9 bases fitting TRBD1. V dropped 6 bases and J dropped 6; count of bases not matched to a gene: 6. Per germline, CDR1 MDHEN and CDR2 SYDVKM. This CDR3 spans 14 amino acids. The CDR3 spells CASRETGGSQPQHF. Here the CDR3 DNA reads TGTGCCAGCAGGGAAACAGGGGGCAGTCAGCCCCAGCATTTT.

The rearrangement uses TRBV9 and TRBJ2-5, with D tentatively TRBD2 (7 bases). CDR1 and CDR2 from the germline V gene are SGDLS and YYNGEE. The CDR3 is 15 residues long. The ends were cut back, 0 bases at V and 4 bases at J, with 13 bases in the middle. The CDR3 protein is CASSVAGGLRETQYF. DNA for the CDR3: TGTGCCAGCAGCGTAGCCGGGGGGCTGAGAGAGACCCAGTACTTC.

The rearrangement links TRBV11-2 to TRBJ2-7; no reliable D call. The CDR3 has 14 residues. Germline V gene sequence: CDR1 SGHAT, CDR2 FQNNGV. Trimming took off 0 bases at V and 3 bases at J, with 9 bases between the two ends. CDR3 DNA sequence: TGTGCCAGCAGCTTAGATCTCCTATACTACGAGCAGTACTTC. This gives the protein CASSLDLLYYEQYF.

This clone was seen just once. The J gene is TRBJ2-3, the V gene TRBV4-1, with 9 bases aligning to TRBD2. Trimming at V came to 0 bases and at J to 5 bases, leaving 9 bases not matched to a gene. CDR3 size: 17 residues. In germline, CDR1 is MGHRA, CDR2 YSYEKL. The CDR3 loop is CASSQDIAGGLEDTQYF. The CDR3 nucleotides read TGCGCCAGCAGCCAAGATATTGCGGGAGGGCTTGAAGATACGCAGTATTTT.

The rearrangement links TRBV19 to TRBJ1-3; the D gene is possibly TRBD1 (5 bases). Germline CDR1 LNHDA, CDR2 SQIVND (reference sequence). Trimming shortened V by 6 bases and J by 0 bases, and 12 bases separated the two germline ends. The CDR3 contains 15 residues. CDR3 protein: CASRADRSSGNTIYF. CDR3 nucleotide sequence: TGTGCCAGTAGGGCTGACAGAAGCTCTGGAAACACCATATATTTT.

This clone was seen just once. The chain uses TRBV5-1 and TRBJ2-3, with 11 bases identical to TRBD2. Per the germline V gene, CDR1 is SGHRS and CDR2 is YFSETQ. The CDR3 length is 17 residues. The V gene end was trimmed by 5 bases and the J gene end by 3 bases; junction bases not matched to a gene: 11. CDR3 DNA sequence: TGCGCCAGCAGTTTGCGAACAGGGACTAGCGGAACAGATACGCAGTATTTT. Protein sequence: CASSLRTGTSGTDTQYF.

This clone was seen a handful of times. The chain uses TRBV5-1 and TRBJ1-1, with a tentative D call TRBD1 (5 bases). The germline CDR1 and CDR2 sequences are SGHRS and YFSETQ. V gave up 5 bases and J gave up 4 bases, with 21 bases separating them. The CDR3 runs 16 residues. This CDR3 reads CASSREAPRGSTEAFF. In DNA form, the CDR3 reads TGCGCCAGCAGTCGCGAAGCACCCCGGGGGAGCACTGAAGCTTTCTTT.